This entry describes one T cell receptor (beta chain). From germline, CDR1 is SEHNR and CDR2 FQNEAQ (reference sequence). This CDR3 contains 12 residues. V was pared by 8 bases and J by 0 bases, with 5 bases between. Blood CD8+ and CD4+ T cells underwent high-throughput TCR beta sequencing. This specimen belongs to a study of CD8 T cells in Susac syndrome. Random hexamers were used to reverse transcribe the RNA input (about 0.5 to 1 ug). The amplification used immunoSEQ multiplex PCR on TCR beta CDR3; it spanned 54 Vbeta and 13 Jbeta. TCRdb ran MiXCR on the immunoSEQ multiplex PCR reads and lists one entry per CDR3 protein. There are over 100,000 distinct CDR3 sequences in the sample; 80% to 95% occur only once, and around 0.12% lies in the top ten.

The rearrangement uses TRBV7-9 and TRBJ1-5; D not resolved. The source is a human donor in good health. Sequenced sample: CD8+ T cells from PBMCs. The CDR3 loop reads CASGYSNQPQHF. The CDR3 DNA is TGTGCCAGCGGATATAGCAATCAGCCCCAGCATTTT.